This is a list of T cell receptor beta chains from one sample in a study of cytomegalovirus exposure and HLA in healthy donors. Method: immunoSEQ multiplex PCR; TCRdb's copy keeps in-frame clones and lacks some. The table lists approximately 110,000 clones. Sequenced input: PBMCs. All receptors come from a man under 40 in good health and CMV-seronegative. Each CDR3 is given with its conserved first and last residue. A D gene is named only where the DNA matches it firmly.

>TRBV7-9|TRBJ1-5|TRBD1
CASSNRDRSAQHF
TGTGCCAGCAGCAACCGGGACAGGAGCGCCCAGCATTTT
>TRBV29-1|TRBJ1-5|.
CSASLGLNQPQHF
TGCAGCGCCTCGCTAGGCCTCAATCAGCCCCAGCATTTT
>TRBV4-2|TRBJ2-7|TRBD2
CASSQATSGGHYEQYF
TGTGCCAGCAGCCAAGCAACTAGCGGGGGGCACTACGAGCAGTACTTC
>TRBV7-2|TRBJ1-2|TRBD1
CASSGIAGRGLNGYTF
TGTGCCAGCAGCGGCATTGCAGGCAGGGGGCTTAATGGCTACACCTTC
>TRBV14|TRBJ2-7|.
CASSQARREQYF
TGTGCCAGCAGCCAAGCTCGGAGGGAGCAGTACTTC
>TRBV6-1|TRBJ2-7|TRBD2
CASRVAGFADEQYF
TGTGCCAGCAGGGTAGCGGGTTTTGCAGACGAGCAGTACTTC
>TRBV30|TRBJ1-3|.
CAGTRAGAGNTIYF
TGTGCCGGGACCAGGGCAGGGGCTGGAAACACCATATATTTT
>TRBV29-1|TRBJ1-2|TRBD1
CSDRGPTNFGYTF
TGCAGCGACAGGGGACCCACTAACTTCGGCTACACCTTC
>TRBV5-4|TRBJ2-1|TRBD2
CASSLAGGHNEQFF
TGTGCCAGCAGCTTAGCGGGGGGGCACAATGAGCAGTTCTTC
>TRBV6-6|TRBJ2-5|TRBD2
CASNLAGGPQETQYF
TGTGCCAGCAATCTAGCGGGGGGGCCTCAAGAGACCCAGTACTTC
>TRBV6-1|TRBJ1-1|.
CASSEDRVRTEAFF
TGTGCCAGCAGTGAAGACAGGGTGCGGACTGAAGCTTTCTTT
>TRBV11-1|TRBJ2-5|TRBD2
CASSSTSGGRETQYF
TGTGCCAGCAGTTCAACTAGCGGGGGGAGAGAGACCCAGTACTTC
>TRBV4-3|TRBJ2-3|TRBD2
CASSLSAGGGASDTQYF
TGCGCCAGCAGTCTCTCGGCCGGCGGGGGGGCATCAGATACGCAGTATTTT
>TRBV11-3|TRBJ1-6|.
CASSLVSNSPLHF
TGTGCCAGCAGCTTAGTTAGTAATTCACCCCTCCACTTT
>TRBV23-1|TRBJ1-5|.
CASSPLGARDNQPQHF
TGCGCCAGCAGTCCTCTGGGGGCCAGGGACAATCAGCCCCAGCATTTT
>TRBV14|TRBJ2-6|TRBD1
CASSAPGQGLLGANVLTF
TGTGCCAGCAGCGCTCCGGGACAGGGGTTACTGGGGGCCAACGTCCTGACTTTC
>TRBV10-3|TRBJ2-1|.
CAIRPSTANNEQFF
TGTGCCATCAGACCCTCAACAGCTAACAATGAGCAGTTCTTC
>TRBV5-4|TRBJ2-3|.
CASSFPRDTSTDTQYF
TGTGCCAGCAGCTTTCCCCGGGACACAAGCACAGATACGCAGTATTTT
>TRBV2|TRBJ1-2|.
CASSEEGLGYGYTF
TGTGCCAGCAGTGAAGAGGGGTTGGGGTATGGCTACACCTTC